The next 18 T cell receptor beta chains were all read from a single sample in a study of identical twins. TCRdb analysed the 5' RACE reads with MiXCR anew, one entry per CDR3 protein. The sample has 400,000 to 650,000 distinct CDR3 sequences, roughly a fifth seen once. These sequences were also reported in another study, on T cells expressing NK-cell markers.

The sequenced sample consisted of CD4+ T cells sorted from blood. The receptors come from a woman under 30 in good health.

This clonotype was counted only a few times. The J gene is TRBJ2-7, the V gene TRBV7-8, with D perhaps TRBD2 (7 bases). Between the trimmed V and J ends, which lost 3 bases and 4 bases, there was a span of 13 bases. This CDR3 has 14 amino acids. Germline V CDR1 and CDR2: SGHVS, FQNEAQ. In DNA, the CDR3 is TGTGCCAGCAGCTTCCGGGGGGCAAATTACGAGCAGTACTTC. Translated: CASSFRGANYEQYF.

This clonotype has more than one count but fewer than ten. The chain couples TRBV24-1 to TRBJ2-1, with D unclear. V dropped 8 bases and J dropped 4 bases, with 11 bases sitting between them. The CDR3 totals 13 residues. Germline CDR1 reads KGHDR; CDR2 reads SFDVKD. The CDR3 nucleotides are TGTGCCACCACTCCGGTCCAGTACAATGAGCAGTTCTTC. Translated: CATTPVQYNEQFF.

V usage is TRBV11-2 and J usage is TRBJ2-7, with D tentatively TRBD1 (6 bases). CDR3 length: 15 residues. Trimming stripped 4 bases from V and 1 base from J, with 14 bases between. Germline V lookup: CDR1 SGHAT, CDR2 FQNNGV. In DNA form, the CDR3 reads TGTGCCAGCAGCTCCAGGGGATTACGGTCCTACGAGCAGTACTTC. As protein: CASSSRGLRSYEQYF. The complete variable domain, with remaining parts taken from reference TRBV11-2 and TRBJ2-7, reads EAGVAQSPRYKIIEKRQSVAFWCNPISGHATLYWYQQILGQGPKLLIQFQNNGVVDDSQLPKDRFSAERLKGVDSTLKIQPAKLEDSAVYLCASSSRGLRSYEQYFGPGTRLTVT.

The chain joins TRBV29-1 to TRBJ2-3; 8 nucleotides align to TRBD2. The CDR3 is 13 residues long. The V and J ends lost 2 bases and 4 bases, in that order; junction bases with no gene match: 2. The germline CDR1 and CDR2 sequences are SQVTM and ANQGSEA. CDR3 in DNA: TGCAGCGTTGAACTTAGCGGGGCAGATACGCAGTATTTT. It is translated as CSVELSGADTQYF.

This clonotype was observed a few times. The V call is TRBV4-1, the J call TRBJ2-3, with D maybe TRBD2 (6 bases). The CDR3 consists of 14 residues. Trimming took 1 base from V and 2 from J, leaving 7 bases between them. The germline CDR1 and CDR2 sequences are MGHRA and YSYEKL. The CDR3 here is CASSQGGNTDTQYF. The CDR3 nucleotides read TGCGCCAGCAGCCAAGGCGGGAACACAGATACGCAGTATTTT.

This clonotype came up a few times. This sequence joins TRBV3-1 and TRBJ2-1, with D uncertain. Germline V gene lookup returns CDR1 LGHDT and CDR2 YNNKEL (reference sequence). Deletions cut 6 bases from V and 15 bases from J, with 18 bases between. This CDR3 is built from 12 residues. CDR3 region: CASRLSEPRTFF. DNA for the CDR3: TGTGCCAGCAGACTGAGCGAGCCTCGAACGTTCTTC.

This clonotype was seen a handful of times. This sequence joins TRBV7-2 and TRBJ1-5, with D maybe TRBD1 (5 bases). This CDR3 region has 14 residues. The ends were cut back, 5 bases at V and 10 bases at J, with 18 bases in the middle. CDR1 is SGHTA, CDR2 FQGNSA, per germline. CDR3 protein: CASSPGQQDIPQHF. The CDR3 DNA reads TGTGCCAGCAGCCCGGGGCAGCAGGACATCCCCCAGCATTTT.

The chain is built from TRBV19 and TRBJ2-2; D is unclear. The CDR3 loop spans 15 amino acids. CDR1 and CDR2 (germline): LNHDA, SQIVND (reference sequence). V lost 5 bases and J lost 6, with 16 bases in between. For the CDR3, the DNA is TGTGCCAGTAGTCTTCTGTCCGGAAGGTCCGGGGAGCTGTTTTTT. Translated, it gives CASSLLSGRSGELFF.

This sequence joins TRBV5-1 and TRBJ2-5; D is ambiguous. Germline values: CDR1 SGHRS, CDR2 YFSETQ. The CDR3 has 13 amino acids. V was clipped by 4 bases and J by 3 bases, with 10 bases between them. The CDR3 loop is CASSITEEETQYF. The CDR3 DNA is TGCGCCAGCAGCATTACAGAGGAAGAGACCCAGTACTTC.

The CDR3 DNA is TGCGCCAGCAGCTTGGAGGGATCCGGACGGGGATCACCCCTCCACTTT. Its protein is CASSLEGSGRGSPLHF. V is TRBV5-1 and J is TRBJ1-6; D is ambiguous. The V gene's germline CDR1 is SGHRS and CDR2 YFSETQ. This CDR3 spans 16 amino acids. V lost 0 bases and J 10 bases, leaving 17 bases between the germline ends.

This clonotype was counted a few times. The chain combines TRBV10-3 with TRBJ2-5; either TRBD1 or TRBD2 may supply D (5 bases each). From germline, CDR1 is ENHRY and CDR2 SYGVKD. V was shortened by 4 bases and J by 4 bases, with 16 bases between the two germline ends. The CDR3 loop spans 15 amino acids. CDR3 amino acids: CAISVGREKGETQYF. CDR3 coding DNA: TGTGCCATCAGTGTTGGCAGGGAGAAGGGAGAGACCCAGTACTTC.

This clonotype appeared once. This chain uses TRBV20-1 with TRBJ1-2; no definite D call. Trimming removed 6 bases at V and 3 bases at J, with 17 bases between. From germline, CDR1 is DFQATT and CDR2 SNEGSKA (reference sequence). The CDR3 sequence is 14 residues long. The CDR3 coding sequence is TGCAGTGCCAGCCGCTACACCTCTGACTATGGCTACACCTTC. Its translation: CSASRYTSDYGYTF.

This clonotype was detected only a few times. The chain joins TRBV11-2 to TRBJ2-1; TRBD2 agrees at 9 bases. Germline CDR1 reads SGHAT; CDR2 reads FQNNGV. This CDR3 region has 21 residues. J was trimmed by 0 bases and V by 4 bases; bases with no gene match: 19. The CDR3 region is CASSYPEELAGPAFSYNEQFF. In nucleotides, the CDR3 is TGTGCCAGCAGCTATCCCGAGGAGCTAGCGGGACCAGCCTTCTCCTACAATGAGCAGTTCTTC.

In its sample, this clonotype was seen many times. The germline gene is not matched at one end of the junction; a read error may be the cause. The rearrangement joins TRBV4-3 to TRBJ1-1, with D uncertain. This CDR3 contains 16 residues. The germline CDR1 and CDR2 sequences are LGHNA and YSLEER. CDR3 residues: CASSEDLIGMNTEAFF. Written as DNA, the CDR3 is TGCGCCAGCAGCGAAGATCTGATTGGCATGAACACTGAAGCTTTCTTT.

CDR3 nucleotide sequence: TGCGCGCCCCGGCGGGGGGGCCGTGGAGATACGCAGTATTTT. This encodes CAPRRGGRGDTQYF. V is TRBV20-1 and J is TRBJ2-3; 9 bases are a match to TRBD2. The germline CDR1 and CDR2 sequences are DFQATT and SNEGSKA (reference sequence). The CDR3 length is 14 residues.

The chain is built from TRBV5-1 and TRBJ2-4; 7 bases match TRBD2. The germline V gene has CDR1 SGHRS and CDR2 YFSETQ. V gave up 0 bases and J gave up 7 bases; unmatched junction bases: 7. The CDR3 totals 15 residues. For the CDR3, the DNA is TGCGCCAGCAGCTTGGTTCAGCGGGGAGGTAACATTCAGTACTTC. Amino acids: CASSLVQRGGNIQYF. The full variable domain, with the rest looked up from reference TRBV5-1 and TRBJ2-4, is KAGVTQTPRYLIKTRGQQVTLSCSPISGHRSVSWYQQTPGQGLQFLFEYFSETQRNKGNFPGRFSGRQFSNSRSEMNVSTLELGDSALYLCASSLVQRGGNIQYFGAGTRLSVL.

The V and J genes are TRBV20-1 and TRBJ1-4, with a possible D match to TRBD1 (6 bases). This CDR3 comprises 12 residues. Germline loops: CDR1 DFQATT, CDR2 SNEGSKA (reference sequence). CDR3 sequence reads: CRAGATNEKLFF. Here the CDR3 DNA reads TGCAGGGCAGGGGCAACTAATGAAAAACTGTTTTTT.

This clonotype was observed a handful of times. The V gene is TRBV5-8, the J gene TRBJ1-2, with 8 bases that match TRBD1. CDR3 length: 13 amino acids. In germline, CDR1 is SGHTS, CDR2 YDEGEE. The ends lost 5 bases at V and 6 bases at J; junction bases unmatched: 6. DNA for the CDR3: TGTGCCAGCAGGACCCGGACAGGGCATGGCTACACCTTC. This gives the protein CASRTRTGHGYTF.